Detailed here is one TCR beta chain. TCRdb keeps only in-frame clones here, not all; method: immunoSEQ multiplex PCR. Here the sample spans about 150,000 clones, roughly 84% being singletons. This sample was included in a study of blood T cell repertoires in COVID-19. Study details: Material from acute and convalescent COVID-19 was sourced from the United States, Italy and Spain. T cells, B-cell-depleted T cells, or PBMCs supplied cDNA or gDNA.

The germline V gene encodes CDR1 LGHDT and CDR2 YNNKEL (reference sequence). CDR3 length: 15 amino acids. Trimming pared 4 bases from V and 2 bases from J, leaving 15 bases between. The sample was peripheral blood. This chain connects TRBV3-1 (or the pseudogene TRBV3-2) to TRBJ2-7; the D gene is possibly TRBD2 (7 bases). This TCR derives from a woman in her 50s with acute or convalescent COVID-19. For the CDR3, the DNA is TGTGCCAGCAGCCCGGATCCGGGGGGCACCTACGAGCAGTACTTC. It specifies CASSPDPGGTYEQYF.